The 30 T cell receptor beta chains listed next were all sequenced from one sample in a study of response to subunit inactivated influenza vaccine (dated 2018 in TCRdb). The library was built by means of RT-PCR. The run used an Illumina HiSeq 2500. TCRdb cleaned the public reads at Q25 with fastp, built clones with MiXCR and kept in-frame beta chains. All rows with the same CDR3 protein become a single entry with the most common DNA and genes. The sample has roughly 550,000 distinct CDR3 sequences on record, 20% to 25% of them singletons. The top ten clones comprise under 3.5% of the sample. Another study also made use of these data, one on T cells expressing NK-cell markers. As the second publication notes: TCR beta cDNA libraries were made by 5'RACE template switching that added a universal primer site and unique molecular identifiers.

The sequencing used CD4+ T cells sorted from PBMCs, collected approximately 12 days after vaccination. The receptors come from a man aged 45-65 years who received an inactivated influenza vaccine. Donor details come from another sample of the same person, matched by shared clones.

V gene TRBV6-6 combines with J gene TRBJ1-4, with D maybe TRBD1 (5 bases). Trimming shortened V by 5 bases and J by 10 bases, and 11 bases separated the two germline ends. Germline V gene sequence: CDR1 MNHNY, CDR2 SVGAGI (reference sequence). The CDR3 has 12 residues. The CDR3 DNA sequence: TGTGCCAGCAGTGGGGGTACGGGAAAACTGTTTTTT. It translates to CASSGGTGKLFF.

The sample holds many counts of this clonotype. V usage is TRBV5-1 and J usage is TRBJ2-5; 9 bases agree with TRBD2. The ends lost 4 bases at V and 3 bases at J; junction bases unmatched: 4. The CDR3 is 14 residues long. Germline CDR1 and CDR2: SGHRS and YFSETQ. The CDR3 reads CASSGTSSEETQYF. As DNA, the CDR3 is TGCGCCAGCAGCGGGACTAGCTCCGAAGAGACCCAGTACTTC.

The genes are TRBV12-3 or TRBV12-4 and TRBJ1-5, with unresolved D. The CDR3 totals 14 residues. The V end lost 4 bases, the J end lost 7 bases, and 14 bases lay between the germline ends. CDR3: CASSSRGPGQPQHF. CDR3 nucleotides: TGTGCCAGCAGTTCCCGAGGGCCGGGGCAGCCCCAGCATTTT.

The genes are TRBV3-1 and TRBJ2-2; maybe TRBD2 (6 bases). Germline CDR1 LGHDT, CDR2 YNNKEL (reference sequence). The CDR3 covers 16 residues. V lost 7 bases, J lost 6 bases, and 21 bases lay in between. Here the CDR3 DNA reads TGTGCCAGCAACCTGATCCGGGGGAGCTCTTCCGGGGAGCTGTTTTTT. It is translated as CASNLIRGSSSGELFF.

In this sample, this clonotype turned up a few times. This chain joins TRBV3-1 and TRBJ2-1; D is unclear. The V end was cut by 4 bases, the J end by 10 bases, with 17 bases between. The CDR3 is 14 residues long. CDR1 is LGHDT, CDR2 YNNKEL, per germline (reference sequence). DNA for the CDR3: TGTGCCAGCAGCCGTTTGCCGGAGCTAACCGAGCAGTTCTTC. This gives the protein CASSRLPELTEQFF.

The table lists this clonotype with a few counts. The gene calls are TRBV7-9 and TRBJ1-1; D might be TRBD1 (5 bases). The CDR3 has 12 amino acids. CDR1 is SEHNR and CDR2 is FQNEAQ in the germline V gene (reference sequence). Trimming shortened V by 4 bases and J by 7 bases, and 10 bases separated the two germline ends. Written as DNA, the CDR3 is TGTGCCAGCAGCTCGGGGCGCGGTGAAGCTTTCTTT. This translates into CASSSGRGEAFF.

The rearrangement uses TRBV10-1 and TRBJ2-7; D is possibly TRBD1 or TRBD2 (5 bases each). V was cut by 6 bases and J by 6 bases, with 6 bases left in between. The CDR3 has 10 amino acids. Germline values: CDR1 WNHNN, CDR2 SYGVQD (reference sequence). CDR3 sequence: CASRRGEQYF. The CDR3 nucleotides are TGCGCCAGCAGGAGGGGCGAGCAGTACTTC.

This clonotype was seen more than once but under ten times. The rearrangement uses TRBV28 and TRBJ2-5, with 9 bases identical to TRBD1. The CDR3 is 18 residues long. V trimming: 6 bases; J trimming: 4 bases; junction bases outside the gene matches: 18. Germline V gene lookup returns CDR1 MDHEN and CDR2 SYDVKM. The CDR3: CASRTTGTGSLVGETQYF. The DNA of the CDR3 is TGTGCCAGCAGGACCACCGGGACAGGGAGTTTGGTGGGAGAGACCCAGTACTTC.

The chain joins TRBV11-2 to TRBJ2-1; the D is unclear. The germline CDR1 and CDR2 sequences are SGHAT and FQNNGV. Trimming removed 5 bases at V and 8 bases at J, with 10 bases between. The CDR3 loop spans 12 amino acids. The CDR3 reads CASSPPSYEQFF. The DNA of the CDR3 is TGTGCCAGCAGCCCTCCGTCCTATGAGCAGTTCTTC.

The chain employs TRBV20-1 and TRBJ2-5; TRBD2 agrees at 10 bases. Per the germline V gene, CDR1 is DFQATT and CDR2 is SNEGSKA (reference sequence). The CDR3 is 15 residues long. With V trimmed by 0 bases and J by 5 bases, 6 bases remained unmatched. The CDR3 loop is CSARERLAGVETQYF. In DNA form, the CDR3 reads TGCAGTGCTAGAGAGCGGCTAGCGGGAGTGGAGACCCAGTACTTC.

This clonotype was seen a handful of times. This sequence joins TRBV6-1 and TRBJ2-7; 7 bases agree with TRBD1. CDR1 MNHNS and CDR2 SASEGT come from the germline V gene. The V segment lost 6 bases and the J segment 4 bases; nucleotides outside the gene matches: 9. The CDR3 sequence is 14 residues long. CDR3 loop: CASSKRGQSYEQYF. CDR3 nucleotide sequence: TGTGCCAGCAGCAAAAGGGGACAGAGTTACGAGCAGTACTTC.

This clonotype was counted a few times. The chain links TRBV7-2 to TRBJ2-1; 7 nucleotides agree with TRBD2. Per the germline V gene, CDR1 is SGHTA and CDR2 is FQGNSA. The CDR3 spans 16 residues. The junction had 10 bases not matched to a gene; V was cut back by 0 bases and J by 8 bases. The CDR3 reads CASSLARIGRRDEQFF. The CDR3 nucleotides read TGTGCCAGCAGCTTAGCGCGTATCGGGAGGAGGGATGAGCAGTTCTTC.

This clonotype occurred many times. The CDR3: CATDGREGFHNEQFF. CDR3 nucleotides: TGTGCCACCGACGGCCGGGAGGGGTTCCACAATGAGCAGTTCTTC. This chain joins TRBV10-3 and TRBJ2-1, with 8 bases aligning to TRBD2. The length of the CDR3 is 15 residues. After removal of 10 bases from V and 5 bases from J, the junction contained 13 bases not matched to a gene. The germline V gene has CDR1 ENHRY and CDR2 SYGVKD.

The chain recombines TRBV12-3 or TRBV12-4 with TRBJ2-3, with D unresolved. This CDR3 is 14 amino acids long. V lost 3 bases to trimming and J lost 1 base, with 8 bases between them. DNA for the CDR3: TGTGCCAGCAGTTTGTTTAGGGGCACAGATACGCAGTATTTT. This codes for CASSLFRGTDTQYF.

This clonotype occurred once. The junction departs from germline at one end; a sequencing error may be responsible. This rearrangement joins TRBV11-2 to TRBJ2-1; tentatively, D is TRBD1 (6 bases). The CDR3 runs 12 residues. Germline V CDR1 and CDR2: SGHAT, FQNNGV. The CDR3 region has the DNA TGTGCCAGCAACTTACAACAGGGCGAGCAGTTCTTC. Translation: CASNLQQGEQFF.

The V gene is TRBV6-5, the J gene TRBJ2-7; unclear D gene. V lost 2 bases, J lost 0 bases, and 8 bases lay in between. CDR3 length: 14 residues. Germline CDR1 and CDR2: MNHEY and SVGAGI. The CDR3 here is CASSYARSSYEQYF. CDR3 DNA: TGTGCCAGCAGTTACGCGCGCAGCTCCTACGAGCAGTACTTC.

This chain connects TRBV12-3 or TRBV12-4 to TRBJ1-6; 9 bases agree with TRBD1. CDR3 size: 13 residues. Trimming took 4 bases from V and 15 from J; bases not matched to a gene: 7. The CDR3 here is CASSSDRGARLHF. The CDR3 DNA is TGTGCCAGCAGTTCGGACAGGGGCGCCCGCCTCCACTTT.

The V and J genes are TRBV5-1 and TRBJ1-2; D possibly corresponds to TRBD1 (5 bases). Germline V CDR1 and CDR2: SGHRS, YFSETQ. The V and J ends lost 4 bases and 0 bases respectively, with 28 bases between them. This CDR3 contains 20 residues. The CDR3 sequence: CASSIPKRDSKGRPNYGYTF. The CDR3 nucleotides read TGCGCCAGCAGCATTCCTAAACGGGACTCCAAGGGCCGCCCTAACTATGGCTACACCTTC. The full variable domain, in which reference TRBV5-1 and TRBJ1-2 provide the parts outside the CDR3, is KAGVTQTPRYLIKTRGQQVTLSCSPISGHRSVSWYQQTPGQGLQFLFEYFSETQRNKGNFPGRFSGRQFSNSRSEMNVSTLELGDSALYLCASSIPKRDSKGRPNYGYTFGSGTRLTVV.

This clonotype turned up a few times. This sequence joins TRBV19 and TRBJ2-1; 7 positions match TRBD1. Germline lookup yields CDR1 LNHDA and CDR2 SQIVND (reference sequence). The V gene end was trimmed by 7 bases and the J gene end by 3 bases; junction bases not matched to a gene: 3. This CDR3 has 13 residues. CDR3 sequence: CASTGQLYNEQFF. In nucleotides, the CDR3 is TGTGCCAGTACGGGACAGCTCTACAATGAGCAGTTCTTC.

This clonotype appeared a few times. CDR3 sequence reads: CASRRNPQDRSYEQYF. Here the CDR3 DNA reads TGCGCCAGCAGAAGAAACCCCCAGGACAGGTCCTACGAGCAGTACTTC. The J gene is TRBJ2-7, the V gene TRBV5-1; 7 positions match TRBD1. After removal of 5 bases from V and 1 base from J, the junction contained 12 bases not matched to a gene. The CDR3 spans 16 residues. Germline loops: CDR1 SGHRS, CDR2 YFSETQ.

A note on this clonotype: Since a much larger clone is just one base distant, this may be a read error. V and J are TRBV3-1 and TRBJ1-6; no definite D call. Germline lookup yields CDR1 LGHDT and CDR2 YNNKEL (reference sequence). The CDR3 spans 15 residues. CDR3 in amino acids: CASSPAGDLNSPHHF. CDR3 DNA sequence: TGTGCCAGCAGCCCTGCAGGAGACTTAAATTCACCCCACCACTTT.

About this clonotype itself: No conserved phenylalanine or tryptophan ends this CDR3, so it is likely a read error. V and J are TRBV2 and TRBJ2-3; 7 bases are shared with TRBD2. CDR1 and CDR2 from the germline V gene are SNHLY and FYNNEI. V lost 7 bases, J lost 1 base, and 5 bases stayed unmatched. This CDR3 spans 14 amino acids. CDR3 in amino acids: CASTSAGRTDTQYV. The CDR3 DNA is TGTGCCAGCACTTCAGCGGGACGCACAGATACGCAGTATGTT.

Only a few counts were recorded for this clonotype. This chain links TRBV4-1 with TRBJ2-3, with D possibly matching TRBD2 (5 bases). This CDR3 spans 14 amino acids. The germline CDR1 and CDR2 sequences are MGHRA and YSYEKL. Trimming removed 2 bases at V and 2 bases at J, with 8 bases between. CDR3 residues: CASSQTRYTDTQYF. The CDR3 DNA is TGCGCCAGCAGCCAAACTAGGTACACAGATACGCAGTATTTT.

This clonotype was recorded a few times. The CDR3 loop reads CASSGTTTGELFF. In nucleotides, the CDR3 is TGCGCCAGCAGTGGGACAACGACCGGGGAGCTGTTTTTT. This chain joins TRBV10-1 and TRBJ2-2; perhaps TRBD1 as D (5 bases). CDR1 and CDR2 from the germline V gene are WNHNN and SYGVQD (reference sequence). Trimming cost V 4 bases and J 5 bases, with 8 bases left between them. The CDR3 loop spans 13 amino acids.

The rearrangement uses TRBV19 and TRBJ2-5; D perhaps matches TRBD1 (5 bases). The V gene lost 2 bases and the J gene lost 5 bases, with 12 bases spanning the gap. The CDR3 has 14 amino acids. The germline V gene encodes CDR1 LNHDA and CDR2 SQIVND (reference sequence). This chain's CDR3 is CASSILTAKETQYF. In nucleotides, the CDR3 is TGTGCCAGTAGTATACTGACAGCTAAGGAGACCCAGTACTTC. Supplemented by reference TRBV19 and TRBJ2-5, the full variable domain reads DGGITQSPKYLFRKEGQNVTLSCEQNLNHDAMYWYRQDPGQGLRLIYYSQIVNDFQKGDIAEGYSVSREKKESFPLTVTSAQKNPTAFYLCASSILTAKETQYFGPGTRLLVL.

CDR3 nucleotides: TGTGCCAGCAGCTTTTATGGTGGAAATGAGCAGTTCTTC. Its translation: CASSFYGGNEQFF. V and J are TRBV7-9 and TRBJ2-1; D gene uncertain. The CDR3 contains 13 residues. The V gene's germline CDR1 is SEHNR and CDR2 FQNEAQ (reference sequence). Trimming pared 3 bases from V and 7 bases from J, leaving 10 bases between.

This chain uses TRBV20-1 with TRBJ1-5, with D unresolved. Between the trimmed V and J ends, which lost 0 bases and 4 bases, there was a span of 19 bases. Germline lookup yields CDR1 DFQATT and CDR2 SNEGSKA (reference sequence). The CDR3 contains 17 residues. The CDR3 region is CSARDETRQTQNQPQHF. The CDR3 DNA reads TGCAGTGCTAGAGATGAAACGCGGCAAACCCAAAATCAGCCCCAGCATTTT.

This sequence joins TRBV7-2 and TRBJ2-7; 8 nucleotides agree with TRBD2. The CDR3 has 14 amino acids. The ends lost 4 bases at V and 2 bases at J; junction bases unmatched: 4. Looked up from germline, CDR1 is SGHTA and CDR2 is FQGNSA. CDR3 in amino acids: CASSSRGGAYEQYF. The CDR3 DNA sequence: TGTGCCAGCAGCTCACGGGGGGGTGCCTACGAGCAGTACTTC. Based on the CDR3 plus reference TRBV7-2 and TRBJ2-7, the full variable domain is GAGVSQSPSNKVTEKGKDVELRCDPISGHTALYWYRQSLGQGLEFLIYFQGNSAPDKSGLPSDRFSAERTGGSVSTLTIQRTQQEDSAVYLCASSSRGGAYEQYFGPGTRLTVT.

This clonotype has ten or more counts. The rearrangement joins TRBV20-1 to TRBJ2-1; no definite D call. The CDR3 runs 14 residues. Between the trimmed V and J ends, which lost 3 bases and 5 bases, there was a span of 14 bases. CDR1 DFQATT and CDR2 SNEGSKA come from the germline V gene (reference sequence). CDR3 loop: CSARALLRNNEQFF. CDR3 in DNA: TGCAGTGCTAGGGCCCTCCTTCGTAACAATGAGCAGTTCTTC.

This clonotype was seen ten or more times. This sequence joins TRBV6-5 and TRBJ2-2, with 10 bases identical to TRBD1. Germline V gives CDR1 MNHEY, CDR2 SVGAGI. J lost 5 bases, V lost 0 bases, and 6 bases had no gene match. This CDR3 spans 17 amino acids. The CDR3 sequence is CASSYSMTGGWTGELFF. For the CDR3, the DNA is TGTGCCAGCAGTTACTCGATGACAGGGGGCTGGACCGGGGAGCTGTTTTTT.